The 11 T cell receptor beta chains in this list originate from one sample, sequenced in a study of vaccination and CD4 T cells after COVID-19. Cultured CD4+ T-cell DNA underwent Oncomine TCR Beta short-read sequencing. TCRdb re-analysed the PCR reads in MiXCR, keeping a single row per CDR3 protein. The data contain around 19,000 distinct CDR3 sequences, approximately 56% of them seen just once; the ten biggest clones take up over 15%. The treatment is: approximately 9-day PBMC culture with coronavirus spike peptide pools or control peptides (ViraFEST assay). These TCRs' antigens remain unknown. The specimen was CD4+ T cells from blood, cultured in vitro, collected before SARS-CoV-2 vaccination. The receptors were sampled from a human donor who had recovered from COVID-19.

This clonotype turned up a few times. V gene TRBV20-1 combines with J gene TRBJ1-2; possible D gene TRBD1, 5 bases. The CDR3 is 14 residues long. V lost 6 bases to trimming and J lost 8 bases, with 22 bases between them. Germline CDR1 reads DFQATT; CDR2 reads SNEGSKA (reference sequence). The CDR3 is CSAMTVWGLSGYTF. Written as DNA, the CDR3 is TGCAGTGCCATGACTGTCTGGGGACTGAGCGGCTACACCTTC.

The chain uses TRBV29-1 and TRBJ1-1; 7 bases are shared with TRBD1. The CDR3 extends over 13 amino acids. CDR1 is SQVTM, CDR2 ANQGSEA, per germline. Trimming removed 4 bases from V and 0 bases from J; junction bases left unmatched: 2. CDR3 loop: CSVGQGVNTEAFF. The DNA of the CDR3 is TGCAGCGTTGGCCAGGGGGTGAACACTGAAGCTTTCTTT. Drawing the rest from reference TRBV29-1 and TRBJ1-1, the complete variable domain is SAVISQKPSRDICQRGTSLTIQCQVDSQVTMMFWYRQQPGQSLTLIATANQGSEATYESGFVIDKFPISRPNLTFSTLTVSNMSPEDSSIYLCSVGQGVNTEAFFGQGTRLTVV.

This clonotype was counted once. The chain is built from TRBV28 and TRBJ1-1, with D perhaps TRBD1 (5 bases). The CDR3 has 13 residues. V dropped 2 bases and J dropped 3 bases, with 7 bases sitting between them. Per the germline V gene, CDR1 is MDHEN and CDR2 is SYDVKM. In nucleotides, the CDR3 is TGTGCCAGCAGTTTAGGGGGACACACTGAAGCTTTCTTT. Protein sequence: CASSLGGHTEAFF.

This chain uses TRBV18 with TRBJ1-2, with a weak D call TRBD1 (5 bases). The CDR3 length is 14 residues. V shed 3 bases and J shed 8 bases, with 16 bases lying between them. Per the germline V gene, CDR1 is KGHSH and CDR2 is LQKENI. DNA of the CDR3: TGTGCCAGCTCACCGTTGGAGAGGGGCGGGGGCTACACCTTC. The encoded protein is CASSPLERGGGYTF.

V and J are TRBV6-1 and TRBJ2-7, with 8 bases lining up with TRBD2. This CDR3 region has 14 residues. Germline CDR1 is MNHNS and CDR2 is SASEGT. The V gene end was trimmed by 7 bases and the J gene end by 5 bases; junction bases not matched to a gene: 10. CDR3 in amino acids: CASNKGREGDEQYF. In DNA form, the CDR3 reads TGTGCCAGCAACAAAGGACGGGAGGGGGACGAGCAGTACTTC.

The chain carries TRBV6-2 or TRBV6-3 and TRBJ2-5; D unresolved. V gave up 7 bases and J gave up 5 bases, with 26 bases separating them. CDR3 length: 17 residues. Germline V CDR1 and CDR2: MNHEY, SVGEGT. The CDR3: CASNEVAVKYPWETQYF. The CDR3 DNA follows: TGTGCCAGCAATGAGGTGGCGGTTAAATACCCCTGGGAGACCCAGTACTTC.

The chain links TRBV4-1 to TRBJ1-6, with D unresolved. V was shortened by 4 bases and J by 0 bases, with 19 bases between the two germline ends. From germline, CDR1 is MGHRA and CDR2 YSYEKL. This CDR3 has 19 residues. The CDR3 DNA reads as TGCGCCAGCAGCCGGGCCGGGCGGCAGGTCAACTCCTATAATTCACCCCTCCACTTT. Translating gives CASSRAGRQVNSYNSPLHF.

This clonotype showed up just a few times. The CDR3 sequence: CASSLRPRLSSYNSPLHF. The CDR3 bases are TGTGCCAGCAGCCTGCGTCCACGGCTGAGCTCCTATAATTCACCCCTCCACTTT. This chain connects TRBV7-2 to TRBJ1-6, with D unclear. This CDR3 has 18 residues. Germline V lookup: CDR1 SGHTA, CDR2 FQGNSA. V lost 5 bases and J lost 0, with 17 bases in between. The entire variable domain, with the rest obtained from reference TRBV7-2 and TRBJ1-6, is as follows: GAGVSQSPSNKVTEKGKDVELRCDPISGHTALYWYRQSLGQGLEFLIYFQGNSAPDKSGLPSDRFSAERTGGSVSTLTIQRTQQEDSAVYLCASSLRPRLSSYNSPLHFGNGTRLTVT.

CDR3 DNA sequence: TGTGCCAGCAGTTCGGAGGGAAACACCATATATTTT. Translated, it gives CASSSEGNTIYF. The V and J genes are TRBV6-5 and TRBJ1-3, with no clear D. V was cut by 4 bases and J by 4 bases, with 5 bases left in between. The CDR3 runs to 12 residues. Germline V gene data show CDR1 as MNHEY and CDR2 as SVGAGI.

There are a few counts of this clonotype. The rearrangement joins TRBV7-6 to TRBJ2-5; D not certain. The length of the CDR3 is 15 residues. Germline CDR1 is SGHVS and CDR2 is FNYEAQ. V lost 5 bases and J 3 bases, leaving 16 bases between the germline ends. The CDR3 loop is CASSPGPLGKETQYF. The CDR3 DNA reads as TGTGCCAGCAGCCCAGGACCTCTCGGAAAAGAGACCCAGTACTTC.

This rearrangement joins TRBV20-1 to TRBJ2-5, with 8 bases matching TRBD1. Per the germline V gene, CDR1 is DFQATT and CDR2 is SNEGSKA (reference sequence). This CDR3 has 14 amino acids. The V segment lost 2 bases and the J segment 5 bases; nucleotides outside the gene matches: 7. The CDR3 loop reads CSARPGQGRETQYF. The CDR3 coding sequence is TGCAGTGCTAGACCTGGACAGGGACGCGAGACCCAGTACTTC.